A single sample gave rise to the 14 T cell receptor beta chains below, sequenced in a study of spatial heterogeneity in lung cancer. Antigens of these TCRs are unknown. TCRdb ran MiXCR on the 5' RACE reads and lists one entry per CDR3 protein. The data show under 13,000 distinct CDR3 sequences, approximately 8.7% seen once. Time point: sample taken at primary tumor resection. General study results and limits: Intratumoral expanded alpha and beta TCR counts were found to track tumor mutation counts.

Material: lung tumor tissue, obtained at surgery. The receptors were gathered from a female donor with early-stage non-small cell lung cancer.

By share, this clonotype ranks as medium-sized. The chain is built from TRBV27 and TRBJ1-1; D perhaps matches TRBD1 (6 bases). The V gene's germline CDR1 is MNHEY and CDR2 SMNVEV (reference sequence). The V and J ends lost 5 bases and 4 bases respectively, with 17 bases between them. The CDR3 contains 15 residues. The CDR3 DNA reads TGTGCCAGCAGTCTCAACTCCAGGGGTATCACTGAAGCTTTCTTT. This encodes CASSLNSRGITEAFF.

This clonotype occurred many times. The J gene is TRBJ1-4, the V gene TRBV9; D perhaps matches TRBD1 (5 bases). The V end was cut by 8 bases, the J end by 7 bases, with 18 bases between. The CDR3 length is 14 residues. Germline CDR1 and CDR2: SGDLS and YYNGEE. The chain's CDR3 is CASNGGVRGEKLFF. The CDR3 region has the DNA TGTGCCAGTAACGGAGGGGTAAGAGGTGAAAAACTGTTTTTT.

In its sample, this clonotype is medium-sized (0.01 to 0.1%). The rearrangement joins TRBV4-3 to TRBJ2-7, with D uncertain. With 4 bases removed from V and 2 bases from J, the gap between germline ends came to 15 bases. Germline V gives CDR1 LGHNA, CDR2 YSLEER. The length of the CDR3 is 15 residues. The CDR3 DNA is TGCGCCAGCAGCCCACAGACCTCAAGACCCTACGAGCAGTACTTC. It yields the protein CASSPQTSRPYEQYF.

This clonotype was detected many times. The V call is TRBV6-6, the J call TRBJ2-1, with D unclear. The CDR3 loop spans 10 amino acids. Deletions cut 5 bases from V and 7 bases from J, with 3 bases between. Germline V gives CDR1 MNHNY, CDR2 SVGAGI (reference sequence). Here the CDR3 DNA reads TGTGCCAGCAGTCGGAATGAGCAGTTCTTC. This translates into CASSRNEQFF.

By share, this clonotype counts as medium-sized. The chain recombines TRBV4-1 with TRBJ2-7; either TRBD1 or TRBD2 may fit D (5 bases each). Trimming pared 1 base from V and 5 bases from J, leaving 9 bases between. CDR1 MGHRA and CDR2 YSYEKL come from the germline V gene. The CDR3 covers 13 residues. The CDR3 reads CASSQAGTNEQYF. As DNA, the CDR3 is TGCGCCAGCAGCCAAGCTGGGACCAACGAGCAGTACTTC.

The table lists this clonotype with many counts. The chain links TRBV7-6 to TRBJ2-1; D is uncertain. The ends were cut back, 0 bases at V and 8 bases at J, with 11 bases in the middle. The germline CDR1 and CDR2 sequences are SGHVS and FNYEAQ. The CDR3 runs 14 residues. CDR3 sequence: CASSLATPADEQFF. The CDR3 DNA follows: TGTGCCAGCAGCTTAGCGACTCCGGCAGATGAGCAGTTCTTC.

This clonotype occurred many times. V is TRBV5-1 and J is TRBJ2-6; D may correspond to TRBD1 or TRBD2 (5 bases each). V dropped 7 bases and J dropped 2 bases, with 10 bases sitting between them. The CDR3 covers 14 residues. CDR1 is SGHRS and CDR2 is YFSETQ in the germline V gene. The CDR3 bases are TGCGCCAGCGGAGAGGGGACTGGGGCCAACGTCCTGACTTTC. The encoded protein is CASGEGTGANVLTF. Filled out from reference TRBV5-1 and TRBJ2-6, the complete variable domain reads KAGVTQTPRYLIKTRGQQVTLSCSPISGHRSVSWYQQTPGQGLQFLFEYFSETQRNKGNFPGRFSGRQFSNSRSEMNVSTLELGDSALYLCASGEGTGANVLTFGAGSRLTVL.

This clonotype was observed at least ten times. V usage is TRBV7-2 and J usage is TRBJ2-5, with a tentative D call TRBD1 (5 bases). CDR3 length: 13 residues. V shed 5 bases and J shed 8 bases, with 15 bases lying between them. Germline V gene sequence: CDR1 SGHTA, CDR2 FQGNSA. CDR3 in DNA: TGTGCCAGCAGCCGGAACAGGAAGGACACCCAGTACTTC. Translated, it gives CASSRNRKDTQYF.

The V and J genes are TRBV9 and TRBJ1-2, with 7 bases identical to TRBD1. The V gene's germline CDR1 is SGDLS and CDR2 YYNGEE. Trimming cost V 4 bases and J 2 bases; bases outside gene matches: 11. This CDR3 is 16 amino acids long. CDR3 nucleotides: TGTGCCAGCAGCTTTTGGGACAGAGTTGGGAACTATGGCTACACCTTC. Protein: CASSFWDRVGNYGYTF.

This clonotype was seen ten or more times. This sequence joins TRBV20-1 and TRBJ2-5; 15 bases fit TRBD2. The CDR3 contains 15 residues. The V gene end was trimmed by 6 bases and the J gene end by 4 bases; junction bases not matched to a gene: 6. Germline CDR1 and CDR2: DFQATT and SNEGSKA (reference sequence). The CDR3 sequence: CSAGLAGGRGETQYF. The CDR3 nucleotides are TGCAGTGCGGGACTAGCGGGGGGTCGGGGAGAGACCCAGTACTTC.

The sample holds many counts of this clonotype. This rearrangement joins TRBV20-1 to TRBJ1-1; no reliable D call. Germline loops: CDR1 DFQATT, CDR2 SNEGSKA (reference sequence). Between the trimmed V and J ends, which lost 1 base and 6 bases, there was a span of 15 bases. The CDR3 covers 14 residues. Here the CDR3 reads CSARVTMGSAEAFF. In nucleotides, the CDR3 is TGCAGTGCTAGAGTTACGATGGGGTCGGCTGAAGCTTTCTTT.

Within the sample, this clonotype is medium-sized. The V gene is TRBV7-2, the J gene TRBJ2-3, with TRBD1 matching 8 bases. CDR1 and CDR2 (germline): SGHTA, FQGNSA. The V gene end was trimmed by 6 bases and the J gene end by 6 bases; junction bases not matched to a gene: 5. This CDR3 is 13 amino acids long. The CDR3 sequence: CASRRTGIDTQYF. DNA for the CDR3: TGTGCCAGCAGAAGGACAGGGATCGATACGCAGTATTTT.

In its sample, this clonotype was seen a few times. The rearrangement uses TRBV27 and TRBJ2-6; a weak D match, TRBD1 (5 bases). The CDR3 runs 16 residues. The V and J ends lost 6 bases and 0 bases respectively, with 12 bases between them. The germline V gene has CDR1 MNHEY and CDR2 SMNVEV (reference sequence). The CDR3 reads CASSPMGLSGANVLTF. The CDR3 region has the DNA TGTGCCAGCAGCCCTATGGGGCTCTCTGGGGCCAACGTCCTGACTTTC.

This clonotype came up many times. The rearrangement uses TRBV25-1 and TRBJ1-2; TRBD1 matches at 8 bases. This CDR3 has 13 residues. V dropped 6 bases and J dropped 7; count of bases not matched to a gene: 7. Germline lookup yields CDR1 MGHDK and CDR2 SYGVNS. Written as DNA, the CDR3 is TGTGCCAGCAGACCCGACAGGGGAGGTGGCTACACCTTC. As protein: CASRPDRGGGYTF.